A single T cell receptor (beta chain) is shown here with its context. V trimming: 11 bases; J trimming: 5 bases; junction bases outside the gene matches: 7. CDR3 size: 13 residues. Germline V gives CDR1 ENHRY, CDR2 SYGVKD. The data are from a study of PD-L1 blockade in urothelial cancer. The time point here: peripheral blood 6 weeks after treatment start. The repertoire was sequenced with immunoSEQ multiplex PCR; TCRdb's copy has only in-frame clones and lacks some. The data show about 76,000 clones, approximately 90% seen once. The sequence was obtained from a woman older than 75 with urothelial cancer. Sequencing was performed on PBMCs, taken around atezolizumab (anti-PD-L1) treatment. V gene TRBV10-3 combines with J gene TRBJ2-1; TRBD1 matches 9 bases. The CDR3 DNA reads as TGTGCCGTTGGGGACAGGGCCGACAATGAGCAGTTCTTC. Encoded protein: CAVGDRADNEQFF.